Sequencing of this T cell receptor beta chain was carried out in a study of blood T cell repertoires in COVID-19. Study-wide context: Samples of COVID-19 (acute and convalescent) were obtained from the United States, Italy and Spain.

The data were produced by immunoSEQ multiplex PCR, yet TCRdb's version contains in-frame clones alone and is incomplete. The repertoire holds approximately 220,000 clones, approximately 86% seen once, with 3% to 4% in the top ten. The germline CDR1 and CDR2 sequences are SEHNR and FQNEAQ (reference sequence). The CDR3 sequence is 13 residues long. Losses at the gene ends were 5 bases for V and 5 bases for J; bases not matched to a gene: 5. The sequence was obtained from a middle-aged woman with acute COVID-19. This chain joins TRBV7-9 and TRBJ2-5, with 7 bases fitting TRBD1. Sequencing was done on a sample of PBMCs or T cells enriched from blood (not recorded which). CDR3 sequence reads: CASSPDRLETQYF. The CDR3 region has the DNA TGTGCCAGCAGCCCGGACAGGCTGGAGACCCAGTACTTC. Using reference TRBV7-9 and TRBJ2-5 for the parts outside the CDR3, the full variable domain is DTGVSQNPRHKITKRGQNVTFRCDPISEHNRLYWYRQTLGQGPEFLTYFQNEAQLEKSRLLSDRFSAERPKGSFSTLEIQRTEQGDSAMYLCASSPDRLETQYFGPGTRLLVL.